This T cell receptor (beta chain) was sequenced during a study of T cell changes during pregnancy in multiple sclerosis (dated by TCRdb to about 2019). General notes on the study: In women with multiple sclerosis, the researchers looked at how the T cell repertoire shifted as pregnancy progressed.

Library creation used the immunoSEQ multiplex PCR assay. As stored in TCRdb, this immuneACCESS dataset retains in-frame rearrangements with V and J assigned. A fraction of the clones does not appear; measured against another copy, unresolved V genes explain less than half of the discrepancy, and the remainder lacks a known reason. The sample table shows more than 85,000 clones, and just under 95% are seen once. The ten largest clones capture about 1.4% of the sample. To note about this clone: No antigen is known for it. The sample holds no much larger clone one base away, and base qualities are not on file.

In the germline V gene (reference sequence), CDR1 corresponds to MNHNY and CDR2 to SVGAGI. The V end loses 4 bases and the J end loses 0 bases, and a stretch of 7 bases separates them. Taken from cysteine to phenylalanine, the CDR3 has 14 residues. Just CDR3 DNA is preserved here, 42 bases in frame from base 1. The TCR sequence derives from a female donor in good health, enrolled as a control in a pregnancy study. This receptor chain uses TRBV6-6 and TRBJ2-1; the D gene identity is not certain. The starting material was peripheral blood, obtained in the third trimester of pregnancy. In nucleotides, the sequence is TGTGCCAGCAGTTCTAGTCGCTCCTACAATGAGCAGTTCTTC. Its amino acids are CASSSSRSYNEQFF.